One T cell receptor beta chain is described in this entry. Sequencing relied on immunoSEQ assay v3.0, run at survey level. Profiling relied on immunoSEQ multiplex PCR, and the TCRdb table lists in-frame clones only, not all of them. This table has fewer than 25,000 clones, roughly 96% appearing once. The germline V gene encodes CDR1 LNHDA and CDR2 SQIVND (reference sequence). The germline V and J ends were trimmed by 0 bases and 4 bases, with 9 bases remaining between them. The CDR3 runs 14 residues. This entry belongs to a study of long-term antiretroviral therapy in people with HIV. The source material was unsorted PBMCs, sampled 4.9 years after starting antiretroviral therapy. V and J are TRBV19 and TRBJ1-2; D might be TRBD1 (6 bases). The sequence was collected from a woman between 50 and 59 years old with HIV. DNA for the CDR3: TGTGCCAGTAGTATAGACAGGGGACCCTATGGCTACACCTTC. Protein product: CASSIDRGPYGYTF.